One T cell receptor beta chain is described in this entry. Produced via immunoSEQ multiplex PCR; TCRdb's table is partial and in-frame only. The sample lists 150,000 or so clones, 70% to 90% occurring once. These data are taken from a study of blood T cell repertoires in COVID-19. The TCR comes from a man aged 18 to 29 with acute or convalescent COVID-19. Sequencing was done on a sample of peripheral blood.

The CDR3: CASSSWVLAGSSTDTQYF. DNA of the CDR3: TGTGCCAGCAGTAGCTGGGTCCTAGCGGGATCCAGCACAGATACGCAGTATTTT. The rearrangement uses TRBV2 and TRBJ2-3; 9 nucleotides match TRBD2. The CDR3 has 18 amino acids. Germline CDR1 reads SNHLY; CDR2 reads FYNNEI. The V gene end was trimmed by 5 bases and the J gene end by 0 bases; junction bases not matched to a gene: 12.